Each of the 29 T cell receptor beta chains below was sequenced from the same sample in a study of T cell responses to AZD1222 COVID-19 vaccine. The repertoire was sequenced with immunoSEQ multiplex PCR; TCRdb's copy has only in-frame clones and lacks some. This table holds about 200,000 clones, approximately 93% found once. This specimen consisted of peripheral blood, obtained 28 days after the second AZD1222 dose. The receptors here all came from an adult who received the AZD1222 COVID-19 vaccine.

This clone was recorded only once. The chain recombines TRBV10-2 with TRBJ2-7; perhaps D is TRBD1 or TRBD2 (6 bases each). The CDR3 covers 16 residues. The germline V and J ends were trimmed by 6 bases and 0 bases, with 18 bases remaining between them. CDR1 is WSHSY and CDR2 is SAAADI in the germline V gene. CDR3 bases: TGCGCCAGCAGGGTCTCTGCCGGGGGCACCTCCTACGAGCAGTACTTC. The encoded protein is CASRVSAGGTSYEQYF.

The chain links TRBV4-2 to TRBJ1-3; the match to TRBD1 covers 11 bases. CDR3 length: 17 amino acids. V was clipped by 0 bases and J by 5 bases; unmatched bases: 6. CDR1 is LGHNA, CDR2 YNFKEQ, per germline. The CDR3 loop reads CASSQDFGQGARNTIYF. For the CDR3, the DNA is TGTGCCAGCAGCCAAGATTTCGGACAGGGGGCTCGAAACACCATATATTTT.

The chain uses TRBV3-1 (or the pseudogene TRBV3-2) and TRBJ1-1, with D possibly TRBD1 on 5 matching bases. Germline-derived CDR1 and CDR2 are LGHDT and YNNKEL (reference sequence). This CDR3 is built from 14 residues. Trimming took off 1 base at V and 4 bases at J, with 10 bases between the two ends. CDR3 protein: CASSQVGARTEAFF. CDR3 in DNA: TGTGCCAGCAGCCAAGTCGGGGCGCGCACTGAAGCTTTCTTT.

J is TRBJ2-3 and V is TRBV28; 10 positions match TRBD2. The CDR3 has 15 amino acids. J lost 4 bases, V lost 2 bases, and 3 bases had no gene match. Germline V CDR1 and CDR2: MDHEN, SYDVKM. CDR3: CASSLPSGGSDTQYF. CDR3 nucleotide sequence: TGTGCCAGCAGTTTACCTAGCGGGGGTTCAGATACGCAGTATTTT.

The V and J genes are TRBV27 and TRBJ2-3, with no clear D. Germline CDR1 reads MNHEY; CDR2 reads SMNVEV (reference sequence). The V gene lost 6 bases and the J gene lost 5 bases, with 18 bases spanning the gap. This CDR3 spans 15 amino acids. The CDR3 here is CASRSSSRGLDTQYF. DNA for the CDR3: TGTGCCAGCAGGTCCTCTTCACGAGGCTTAGATACGCAGTATTTT.

The chain has TRBV11-2 and TRBJ2-1; D is uncertain. The CDR3 runs 11 residues. Trimming removed 1 base from V and 10 bases from J, with 5 bases in between. CDR1 is SGHAT, CDR2 FQNNGV, per germline. The CDR3 region is CASSLVREQFF. CDR3 DNA: TGTGCCAGCAGCTTAGTCAGGGAGCAGTTCTTC.

This chain links TRBV5-6 with TRBJ1-1, with D possibly matching TRBD1 (5 bases). Deletions cut 4 bases from V and 4 bases from J, with 11 bases between. CDR3 length: 13 amino acids. Germline assignment: CDR1 SGHDT and CDR2 YYEEEE. CDR3 amino acids: CASSAGVGTEAFF. The DNA for the CDR3 is TGTGCCAGCAGCGCGGGGGTGGGCACTGAAGCTTTCTTT.

The chain has TRBV19 and TRBJ1-5, with a weak D call TRBD1 (5 bases). The CDR3 runs 16 residues. The V end was cut by 7 bases, the J end by 0 bases, with 16 bases between. The germline V gene encodes CDR1 LNHDA and CDR2 SQIVND (reference sequence). CDR3 amino acids: CASKGQGDYSNQPQHF. Written as DNA, the CDR3 is TGTGCCAGTAAAGGGCAGGGCGACTATAGCAATCAGCCCCAGCATTTT. Variable domain in full (rest from reference TRBV19 and TRBJ1-5): DGGITQSPKYLFRKEGQNVTLSCEQNLNHDAMYWYRQDPGQGLRLIYYSQIVNDFQKGDIAEGYSVSREKKESFPLTVTSAQKNPTAFYLCASKGQGDYSNQPQHFGDGTRLSIL.

The rearrangement links TRBV2 to TRBJ1-4; D unresolved. The CDR3 is 16 residues long. Trimming took 0 bases from V and 11 from J, leaving 19 bases between them. The germline gives CDR1 SNHLY, CDR2 FYNNEI. The CDR3 spells CASSEAPRLGLVKLFF. The DNA of the CDR3 is TGTGCCAGCAGTGAAGCGCCTCGGTTGGGGTTAGTGAAACTGTTTTTT.

The chain has TRBV12-3 or TRBV12-4 and TRBJ1-2, with unresolved D. The V and J ends lost 8 bases and 8 bases respectively, with 18 bases between them. CDR3 length: 13 amino acids. CDR3 sequence: CASGKSAVGGYTF. CDR3 DNA: TGTGCCAGCGGTAAATCAGCGGTGGGGGGCTACACCTTC.

The chain joins TRBV7-3 to TRBJ2-1; unclear D gene. Trimming pared 1 base from V and 0 bases from J, leaving 10 bases between. This CDR3 contains 16 residues. Germline CDR1 SGHTA, CDR2 FQGTGA. The CDR3 sequence is CASSLMSSASYNEQFF. The DNA for the CDR3 is TGTGCCAGCAGCTTAATGAGCTCGGCCTCCTACAATGAGCAGTTCTTC.

This chain joins TRBV24-1 and TRBJ1-1, with unresolved D. CDR1 is KGHDR and CDR2 is SFDVKD in the germline V gene. This CDR3 is built from 13 residues. V was shortened by 7 bases and J by 6 bases, with 14 bases between the two germline ends. The CDR3 bases are TGTGCCACCAGGGAGACCAGGAGGGCTGAAGCTTTCTTT. This translates into CATRETRRAEAFF.

The J gene is TRBJ1-2, the V gene TRBV19; 11 positions agree with TRBD1. CDR3 length: 15 amino acids. The V gene's germline CDR1 is LNHDA and CDR2 SQIVND (reference sequence). The junction had 7 bases not matched to a gene; V was cut back by 3 bases and J by 7 bases. CDR3 DNA sequence: TGTGCCAGTAGTATTCCCGGGACAGGGGGATTTGGCTACACCTTC. It yields the protein CASSIPGTGGFGYTF.

The chain uses TRBV13 and TRBJ2-7; D ambiguous. CDR1 PRHDT and CDR2 FYEKMQ come from the germline V gene (reference sequence). The CDR3 sequence is 11 residues long. The ends were cut back, 2 bases at V and 5 bases at J, with 4 bases in the middle. CDR3 loop: CASSLWDEQYF. CDR3 in DNA: TGTGCCAGCAGCTTATGGGACGAGCAGTACTTC.

This clone was recorded only once. The chain recombines TRBV7-2 with TRBJ2-5, with D perhaps matching TRBD1 (5 bases). CDR1 and CDR2 from the germline V gene are SGHTA and FQGNSA. Trimming took off 5 bases at V and 4 bases at J, with 14 bases between the two ends. CDR3 length equals 14 residues. The CDR3: CASSARQIRETQYF. The CDR3 DNA reads as TGTGCCAGCAGCGCCAGACAGATCCGAGAGACCCAGTACTTC. The full variable domain, its missing parts supplied by reference TRBV7-2 and TRBJ2-5, is GAGVSQSPSNKVTEKGKDVELRCDPISGHTALYWYRQSLGQGLEFLIYFQGNSAPDKSGLPSDRFSAERTGGSVSTLTIQRTQQEDSAVYLCASSARQIRETQYFGPGTRLLVL.

A note on this clone: Distinct nucleotide sequences in the sample also encode this CDR3. The V and J genes are TRBV7-9 and TRBJ1-2, with D possibly being TRBD1 (6 bases). This CDR3 spans 13 amino acids. CDR1 SEHNR and CDR2 FQNEAQ come from the germline V gene (reference sequence). V lost 1 base and J lost 7, with 10 bases in between. This chain's CDR3 is CASSLDGGGGYTF. The CDR3 DNA reads as TGTGCCAGCAGCTTAGATGGGGGCGGTGGCTACACCTTC.

This clone was picked up one time. This chain uses TRBV27 with TRBJ2-2, with a possible D match to TRBD1 (6 bases). This CDR3 is built from 12 residues. Trimming removed 11 bases from V and 6 bases from J, with 13 bases in between. Per the germline V gene, CDR1 is MNHEY and CDR2 is SMNVEV (reference sequence). CDR3 nucleotide sequence: TGTGCCGCAATGAGGGGGTCCGGGGAGCTGTTTTTT. This codes for CAAMRGSGELFF.

The J gene is TRBJ2-5, the V gene TRBV30; 7 bases fit TRBD1. The CDR3 has 15 amino acids. Germline V gene sequence: CDR1 GTSNPN, CDR2 SVGIG (reference sequence). V was pared by 1 base and J by 5 bases, with 10 bases of the junction left unmatched. The DNA of the CDR3 is TGTGCCTGGAGTGCGGGACAGACCCTTGGGGAGACCCAGTACTTC. Translating gives CAWSAGQTLGETQYF.

The rearrangement links TRBV5-6 to TRBJ2-2; maybe TRBD1 (5 bases). CDR3 size: 14 residues. The V end was cut by 1 base, the J end by 4 bases, with 8 bases between. Germline assignment: CDR1 SGHDT and CDR2 YYEEEE. This chain's CDR3 is CASSLTGGTGELFF. CDR3 nucleotide sequence: TGTGCCAGCAGCTTGACAGGTGGCACCGGGGAGCTGTTTTTT.

The chain is built from TRBV6-4 and TRBJ1-1; D is unclear. The V end was cut by 0 bases, the J end by 1 base, with 9 bases between. The CDR3 extends over 15 amino acids. The germline gives CDR1 MRHNA, CDR2 SNTAGT. The CDR3 protein is CASSDSPGGNTEAFF. The CDR3 DNA reads as TGTGCCAGCAGTGACTCCCCCGGAGGGAACACTGAAGCTTTCTTT.

V and J are TRBV15 and TRBJ1-5; possible D gene TRBD1, 5 bases. Trimming stripped 1 base from V and 2 bases from J, with 6 bases between. Germline V gives CDR1 LNHNV, CDR2 YYDKDF (reference sequence). The CDR3 is 14 residues long. The CDR3 nucleotides are TGTGCCACCAGCAGAGGGGACGGCAATCAGCCCCAGCATTTT. Translation: CATSRGDGNQPQHF.

The rearrangement joins TRBV6-5 to TRBJ1-3; D gene ambiguous. With 2 bases removed from V and 0 bases from J, the gap between germline ends came to 8 bases. From germline, CDR1 is MNHEY and CDR2 SVGAGI. The CDR3 spans 15 residues. CDR3 residues: CASSYGFGSGNTIYF. CDR3 bases: TGTGCCAGCAGTTACGGGTTTGGCTCTGGAAACACCATATATTTT.

The rearrangement uses TRBV18 and TRBJ1-6; D remains unclear. Trimming took off 0 bases at V and 6 bases at J, with 3 bases between the two ends. The CDR3 extends over 13 amino acids. In germline, CDR1 is KGHSH, CDR2 LQKENI. The CDR3 reads CASSPPLNSPLHF. The CDR3 DNA follows: TGTGCCAGCTCACCACCGCTTAATTCACCCCTCCACTTT.

V is TRBV7-3 and J is TRBJ2-3, with a possible D match to TRBD2 (6 bases). The CDR3 totals 15 residues. The germline V gene has CDR1 SGHTA and CDR2 FQGTGA. The V gene lost 4 bases and the J gene lost 1 base, with 12 bases spanning the gap. CDR3 nucleotides: TGTGCCAGCAGCTCCCAAGGGACTGGCACAGATACGCAGTATTTT. Amino acids: CASSSQGTGTDTQYF.

The V gene is TRBV19, the J gene TRBJ1-2; 7 positions agree with TRBD1. J lost 4 bases, V lost 1 base, and 3 bases had no gene match. This CDR3 comprises 14 residues. Germline CDR1 is LNHDA and CDR2 is SQIVND (reference sequence). CDR3 protein: CASSIGWDSYGYTF. The CDR3 nucleotides are TGTGCCAGTAGTATAGGATGGGACAGCTATGGCTACACCTTC. The full variable domain, rest sourced from reference TRBV19 and TRBJ1-2, is DGGITQSPKYLFRKEGQNVTLSCEQNLNHDAMYWYRQDPGQGLRLIYYSQIVNDFQKGDIAEGYSVSREKKESFPLTVTSAQKNPTAFYLCASSIGWDSYGYTFGSGTRLTVV.

The chain is built from TRBV6-5 and TRBJ1-1, with D possibly matching TRBD1 (6 bases). The CDR3 is made up of 14 amino acids. Germline loops: CDR1 MNHEY, CDR2 SVGAGI. V lost 2 bases, J lost 0 bases, and 7 bases lay in between. The CDR3 region has the DNA TGTGCCAGCAGTTACGGGACACTGAACACTGAAGCTTTCTTT. Translated, it gives CASSYGTLNTEAFF.

The V call is TRBV20-1, the J call TRBJ1-2; 7 bases fit TRBD1. Per the germline V gene, CDR1 is DFQATT and CDR2 is SNEGSKA (reference sequence). The length of the CDR3 is 11 residues. With 6 bases clipped from V and 6 bases from J, the junction kept 4 bases outside the gene matches. In DNA, the CDR3 is TGCAGTGCCCAGGGGGGAAATGGCTACACCTTC. Amino acid sequence: CSAQGGNGYTF.

This rearrangement joins TRBV27 to TRBJ1-5, with D tentatively TRBD1 (6 bases). Trimming pared 6 bases from V and 6 bases from J, leaving 12 bases between. The CDR3 is 13 amino acids. In germline, CDR1 is MNHEY, CDR2 SMNVEV (reference sequence). The CDR3 region is CASSNRGRQPQHF. The CDR3 DNA reads TGTGCCAGCAGCAATCGGGGGCGTCAGCCCCAGCATTTT.

V and J are TRBV7-3 and TRBJ2-2; TRBD2 is a possible D gene (5 bases). The CDR3 totals 15 residues. V was cut by 5 bases and J by 0 bases, with 10 bases left in between. Germline CDR1 reads SGHTA; CDR2 reads FQGTGA. The CDR3 sequence is CASSTGNPNTGELFF. The DNA of the CDR3 is TGTGCCAGCAGCACCGGGAATCCGAACACCGGGGAGCTGTTTTTT.